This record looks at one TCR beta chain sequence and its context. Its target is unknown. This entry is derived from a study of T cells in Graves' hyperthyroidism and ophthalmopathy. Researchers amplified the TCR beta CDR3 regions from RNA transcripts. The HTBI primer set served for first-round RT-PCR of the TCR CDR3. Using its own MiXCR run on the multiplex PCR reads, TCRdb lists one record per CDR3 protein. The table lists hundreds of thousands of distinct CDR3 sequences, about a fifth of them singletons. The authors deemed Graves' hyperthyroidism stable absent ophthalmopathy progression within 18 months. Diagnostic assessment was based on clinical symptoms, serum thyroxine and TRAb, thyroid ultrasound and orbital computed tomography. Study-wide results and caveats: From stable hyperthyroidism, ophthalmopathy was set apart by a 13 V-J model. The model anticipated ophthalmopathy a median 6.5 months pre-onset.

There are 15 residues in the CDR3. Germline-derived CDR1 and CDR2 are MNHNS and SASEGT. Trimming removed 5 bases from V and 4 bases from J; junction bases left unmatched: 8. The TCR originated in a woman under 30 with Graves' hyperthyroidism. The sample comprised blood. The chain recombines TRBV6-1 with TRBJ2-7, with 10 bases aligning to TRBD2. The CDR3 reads CASSPKKREGYEQYF. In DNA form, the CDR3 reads TGTGCCAGCAGTCCCAAAAAGCGGGAGGGTTACGAGCAGTACTTC.